This T cell receptor (beta chain) was observed in a study of siplizumab effects on memory and regulatory T cells. The trim removed 6 bases at V and 4 bases at J, leaving 6 bases unmatched. CDR1 MNHEY and CDR2 SVGAGI come from the germline V gene. CDR3 length equals 14 residues. The assay was immunoSEQ multiplex PCR, and TCRdb's table has in-frame clones only and misses some. The sample has about 85,000 clones, 85% to 95% seen once. Sequencing was performed on CD8+ T cells sorted from blood. V is TRBV6-5 and J is TRBJ2-3; 8 nucleotides agree with TRBD2. The sequence derives from a human donor in good health. CDR3 sequence: CASRPGRVADTQYF. The CDR3, as DNA: TGTGCCAGCAGACCCGGGAGGGTTGCAGATACGCAGTATTTT.